This T cell receptor beta chain was recorded in a study of T cells in Graves' hyperthyroidism and ophthalmopathy. In its sample, this clonotype was seen many times. The V gene lost 2 bases and the J gene lost 8 bases, with 22 bases spanning the gap. Looked up from germline, CDR1 is SNHLY and CDR2 is FYNNEI. The CDR3 runs to 17 residues. Amplified TCR beta CDR3 regions derived from RNA transcripts. An initial round of RT-PCR targeting the TCR CDR3 relied on the HTBI primer set. TCRdb re-analysed the multiplex PCR reads in MiXCR, keeping a single row per CDR3 protein. The profile shows about 420,000 distinct CDR3 sequences, approximately 15% of them singletons.

What was sequenced was blood. The source is a young woman with Graves' hyperthyroidism. The chain joins TRBV2 to TRBJ2-4; D is uncertain. The CDR3 bases are TGTGCCAGCAGTGAAACCCCCCCATCTGGGTATAGAGACATTCAGTACTTC. It yields the protein CASSETPPSGYRDIQYF.